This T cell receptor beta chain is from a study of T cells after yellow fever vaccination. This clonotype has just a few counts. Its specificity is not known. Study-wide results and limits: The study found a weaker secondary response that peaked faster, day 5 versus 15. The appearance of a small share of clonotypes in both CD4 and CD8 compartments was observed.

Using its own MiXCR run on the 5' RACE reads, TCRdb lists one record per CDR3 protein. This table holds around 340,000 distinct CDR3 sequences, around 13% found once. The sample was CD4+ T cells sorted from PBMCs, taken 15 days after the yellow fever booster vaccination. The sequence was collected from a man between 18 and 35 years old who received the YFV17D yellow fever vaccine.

CDR3 bases: TGTGCCAGCAGTTTATCGGGGGGCAACACCGGGGAGCTGTTTTTT. Amino acid sequence: CASSLSGGNTGELFF. This chain links TRBV27 with TRBJ2-2; either TRBD1 or TRBD2 may supply D (6 bases each). The V gene's germline CDR1 is MNHEY and CDR2 SMNVEV (reference sequence). V was cut by 0 bases and J by 2 bases, with 7 bases left in between. This CDR3 has 15 amino acids.